This T cell receptor (beta chain) appears in the sequencing data of a study of cytomegalovirus exposure and HLA in healthy donors. Study summary: A previous analysis identified around 120 million unique TCR beta sequences derived from about 180 million T cells. Findings and caveats of the study: Later on, an analysis tied 15,000 or so TCR beta sequences to HLA alleles at 0.05 false discovery rate. In an earlier analysis, in some 500 donors, most V segments appeared productive either ~87% or ~30% of the time. For most TCR sequences rarity was the rule, although some public TCRs occurred in many donors.

In the case of this clone: Its cognate antigen is unknown.

CDR3 size: 13 residues. CDR1 and CDR2 from the germline V gene are SQVTM and ANQGSEA. The V gene end was trimmed by 3 bases and the J gene end by 5 bases; junction bases not matched to a gene: 6. 60 Vbeta and 13 Jbeta primers were used in PCR. The assay was immunoSEQ multiplex PCR, and TCRdb's table has in-frame clones only and misses some. The repertoire holds roughly 180,000 clones, with 84% as singletons. The sequencing input was PBMCs. The J gene is TRBJ2-5, the V gene TRBV29-1, with 7 bases lining up with TRBD1. This TCR came from a girl under 18 in good health and CMV-seropositive. CDR3 in DNA: TGCAGCGTTGATCAGGACAGGTTTGAGACCCAGTACTTC. This codes for CSVDQDRFETQYF.